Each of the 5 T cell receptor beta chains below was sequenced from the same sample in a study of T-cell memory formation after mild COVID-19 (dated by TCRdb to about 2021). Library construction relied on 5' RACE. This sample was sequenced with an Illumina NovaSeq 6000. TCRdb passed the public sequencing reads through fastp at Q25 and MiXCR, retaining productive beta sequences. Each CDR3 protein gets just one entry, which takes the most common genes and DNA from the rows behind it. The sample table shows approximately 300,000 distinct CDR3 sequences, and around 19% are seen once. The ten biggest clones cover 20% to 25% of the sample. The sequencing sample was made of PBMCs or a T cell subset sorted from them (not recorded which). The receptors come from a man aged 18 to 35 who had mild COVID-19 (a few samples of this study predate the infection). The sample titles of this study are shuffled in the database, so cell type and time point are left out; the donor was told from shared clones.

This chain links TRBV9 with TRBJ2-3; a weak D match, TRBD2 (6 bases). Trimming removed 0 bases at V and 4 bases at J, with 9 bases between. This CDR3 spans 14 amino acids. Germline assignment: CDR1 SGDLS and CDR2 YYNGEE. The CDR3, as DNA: TGTGCCAGCAGCGTAGGTGGGGGGTCAGATACGCAGTATTTT. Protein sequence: CASSVGGGSDTQYF.

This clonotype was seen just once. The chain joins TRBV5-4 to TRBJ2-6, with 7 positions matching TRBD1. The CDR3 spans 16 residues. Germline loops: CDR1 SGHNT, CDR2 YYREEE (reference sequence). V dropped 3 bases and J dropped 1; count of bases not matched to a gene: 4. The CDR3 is CASSSIQGSGANVLTF. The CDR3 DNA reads TGTGCCAGCAGCTCGATACAGGGGTCTGGGGCCAACGTCCTGACTTTC.

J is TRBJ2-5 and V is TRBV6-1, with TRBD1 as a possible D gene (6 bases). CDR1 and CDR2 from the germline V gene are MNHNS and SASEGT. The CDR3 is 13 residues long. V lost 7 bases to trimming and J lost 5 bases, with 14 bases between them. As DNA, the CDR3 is TGTGCCAGCACCCGGTGGGGGCTTGAGACCCAGTACTTC. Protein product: CASTRWGLETQYF.

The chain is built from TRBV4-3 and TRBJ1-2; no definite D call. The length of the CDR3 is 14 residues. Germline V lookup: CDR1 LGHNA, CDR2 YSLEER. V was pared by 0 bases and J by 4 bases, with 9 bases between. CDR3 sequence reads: CASSQDRNSYGYTF. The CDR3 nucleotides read TGCGCCAGCAGCCAAGACAGGAACTCCTATGGCTACACCTTC.

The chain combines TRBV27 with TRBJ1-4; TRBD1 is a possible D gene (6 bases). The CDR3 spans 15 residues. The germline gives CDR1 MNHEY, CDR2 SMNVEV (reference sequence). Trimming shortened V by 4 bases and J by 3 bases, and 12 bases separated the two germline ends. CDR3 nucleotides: TGTGCCAGCAGTTGGGGGGGCGGCTCTAATGAAAAACTGTTTTTT. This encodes CASSWGGGSNEKLFF.